A few counts support the clone carrying this TCR beta chain. Methods used by the authors: Quantification of nucleated cells was approximated via reference gene primer amplification. Profiled with immunoSEQ multiplex PCR; TCRdb holds only in-frame clones, not every one. Clone size and V and J calls were adopted from that table, with D and trimming inferred from the DNA. This sample has tens of thousands of clones, with approximately 80% found just once. This entry is derived from a study of blood T cell repertoires in COVID-19. About the study: COVID-19 samples, acute and convalescent, were from the United States, Italy and Spain. T cells, B-cell-depleted T cells, or PBMCs provided the cDNA or gDNA that served as material.

The germline V gene has CDR1 MRHNA and CDR2 SNTAGT. This CDR3 is 13 amino acids long. The V segment lost 3 bases and the J segment 5 bases; nucleotides outside the gene matches: 1. Sequences were obtained from peripheral blood. The V and J genes are TRBV6-4 and TRBJ2-7, with 10 bases matching TRBD1. This TCR derives from a human donor in a cohort sampled during active COVID-19. The chain's CDR3 is CASSEGQGDEQYF. CDR3 DNA sequence: TGTGCCAGCAGTGAAGGACAGGGGGACGAGCAGTACTTC.